This T cell receptor beta chain was documented in a study of T-cell memory formation after mild COVID-19 (dated by TCRdb to the early 2020s). Background on the whole study: TCR sequence clusters from the two donors were largely donor specific. Longitudinal TCRalpha and TCRbeta repertoire sequencing tracked T-cell clones expanding and contracting after mild COVID-19 in a couple of donors. The cohort comprised two young, previously healthy adult volunteers, one female and one male.

Paper-wide results and their limitations: Clones contracting from day 15 to 85 had balanced CD4/CD8 phenotypes, while a second wave expanding from day 15 to 37 was biased towards CD4+. The second-wave clones that peaked on day 37 were not confirmed to be SARS-CoV-2 specific. Some responding clones were found in pre-infection memory, which suggests that pre-existing cross-reactive memory T cells took part in the SARS-CoV-2 response. Contracting CD4+ clones turned up mainly in the CM and EM memory subsets, whereas EMRA was where CD8+ clones were enriched. Only a couple of mild cases were covered in the study, and larger cohorts including severe cases with pre-infection samples were considered necessary.

A word on this clonotype: Its recognized antigen is unknown. No quality values exist for individual bases; no much larger clone is one base distant.

The sequencer was an Illumina NovaSeq 6000. Using 5'RACE with constant-segment primers, TCRalpha and TCRbeta cDNA libraries were constructed, with sample barcodes and unique molecular identifiers added in the process. Trizol reagent was used to extract RNA from every sample. Library amplification was performed in two PCR steps, and a second sample barcode and Illumina TruSeq adapters were introduced in the second step. Libraries were sequenced on an Illumina NovaSeq with 2 x 150 bp paired-end reads. In the original analysis: Demultiplexing of reads and collapsing into UMI-guided consensus sequences were performed with migec v1.2.7. Using mixcr v2.1.11, UMI consensuses were aligned to TRA and TRB V and J templates and then assembled into clonotypes. Expanded or contracted clonotypes were those called significant by both edgeR and NoisET, with noise models trained on biological replicates. For edgeR calls, the cutoffs were a false discovery rate-adjusted p below 0.01 and a log2 fold-change threshold of 1. As an exploratory analysis of dynamics, max-normalized trajectories of the 1000 most abundant clonotypes were examined with PCA combined with hierarchical clustering. Each responding clone was given a CD4 or CD8 phenotype based on the CD4+ and CD8+ repertoires, which had been sequenced separately. TCRdb reran the public reads through fastp at Q25 and MiXCR, keeping productive beta chains. Identical CDR3 proteins give one entry, which carries the most common genes and DNA. The V and J calls shown here were made by TCRdb, not taken from the authors' results. A total of more than 400,000 distinct CDR3 sequences appear in this sample, 18% of them only once. Of the sample, about 12% falls within the top ten clones.

According to the germline V gene, CDR1 reads MNHEY and CDR2 reads SVGAGI. Reading from cysteine to phenylalanine, the CDR3 counts 11 amino acids. Only the CDR3 portion is preserved as DNA: 33 bases, with reading frame beginning at the first base. V sheds 8 bases and J sheds 4 bases, leaving 5 bases between their ends. PBMCs were isolated by Ficoll-Paque density gradient centrifugation. The sequence was obtained from an adult woman who had mild COVID-19 (a few samples of this study predate the infection). The sample titles of this study are shuffled in the database, so cell type and time point are left out; the donor was told from shared clones. The specimen was PBMCs or a T cell subset sorted from them (not recorded which). The receptor chain draws on TRBV6-5 and TRBJ2-2; the D gene is unclear. DNA sequence: TGTGCCAGCGGATTCACCGGGGAGCTGTTTTTT. Its translation is CASGFTGELFF.